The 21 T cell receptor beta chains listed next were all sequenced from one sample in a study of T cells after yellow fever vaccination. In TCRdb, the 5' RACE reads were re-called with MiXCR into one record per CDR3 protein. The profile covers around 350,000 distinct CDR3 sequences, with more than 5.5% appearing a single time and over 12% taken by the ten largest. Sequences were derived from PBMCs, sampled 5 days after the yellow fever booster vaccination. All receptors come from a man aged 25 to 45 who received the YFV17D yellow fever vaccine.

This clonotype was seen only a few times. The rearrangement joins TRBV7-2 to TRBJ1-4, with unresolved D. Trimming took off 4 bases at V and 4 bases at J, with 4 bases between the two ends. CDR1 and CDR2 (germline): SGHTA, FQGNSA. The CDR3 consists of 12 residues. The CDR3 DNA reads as TGTGCCAGCAGCTGGTTTAATGAAAAACTGTTTTTT. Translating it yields CASSWFNEKLFF.

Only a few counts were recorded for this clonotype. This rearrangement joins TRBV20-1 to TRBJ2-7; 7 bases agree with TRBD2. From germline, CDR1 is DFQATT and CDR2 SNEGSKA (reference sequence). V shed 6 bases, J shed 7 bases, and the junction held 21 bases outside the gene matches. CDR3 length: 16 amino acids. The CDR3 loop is CSAEPRGGVKVREQYF. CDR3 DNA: TGCAGTGCCGAGCCTAGGGGAGGGGTAAAGGTGCGAGAGCAGTACTTC.

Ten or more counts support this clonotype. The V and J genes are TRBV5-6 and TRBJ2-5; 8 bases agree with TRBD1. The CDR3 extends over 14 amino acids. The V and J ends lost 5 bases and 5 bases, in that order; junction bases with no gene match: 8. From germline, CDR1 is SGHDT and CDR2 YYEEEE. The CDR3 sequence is CASRATGAGETQYF. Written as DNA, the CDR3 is TGTGCCAGCAGAGCGACAGGGGCGGGGGAGACCCAGTACTTC.

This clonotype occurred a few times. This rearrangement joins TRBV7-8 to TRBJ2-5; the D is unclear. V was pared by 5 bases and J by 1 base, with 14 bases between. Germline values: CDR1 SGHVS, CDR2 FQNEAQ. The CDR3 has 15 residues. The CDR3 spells CASSRSWGTQETQYF. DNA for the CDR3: TGTGCCAGCAGCCGGAGTTGGGGTACCCAAGAGACCCAGTACTTC.

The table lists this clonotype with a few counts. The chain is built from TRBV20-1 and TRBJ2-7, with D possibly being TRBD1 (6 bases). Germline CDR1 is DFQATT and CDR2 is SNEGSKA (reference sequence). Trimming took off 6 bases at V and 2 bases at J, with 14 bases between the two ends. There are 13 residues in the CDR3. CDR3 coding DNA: TGCAGTGCGAAGACAGGAGTCGCCTACGAGCAGTACTTC. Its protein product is CSAKTGVAYEQYF.

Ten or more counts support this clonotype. The CDR3 is CASRRTAQETQYF. CDR3 nucleotide sequence: TGTGCCAGCAGGAGGACAGCCCAAGAGACCCAGTACTTC. The chain is built from TRBV5-8 and TRBJ2-5; D may be TRBD1 (6 bases). Trimming removed 5 bases at V and 1 base at J, with 9 bases between. The CDR3 consists of 13 residues. In germline, CDR1 is SGHTS, CDR2 YDEGEE.

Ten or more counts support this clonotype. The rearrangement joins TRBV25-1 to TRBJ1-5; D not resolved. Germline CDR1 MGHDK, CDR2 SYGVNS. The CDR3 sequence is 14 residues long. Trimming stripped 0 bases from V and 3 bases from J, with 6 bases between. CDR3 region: CASSEYSLNQPQHF. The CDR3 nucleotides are TGTGCCAGCAGTGAATATTCCCTCAATCAGCCCCAGCATTTT.

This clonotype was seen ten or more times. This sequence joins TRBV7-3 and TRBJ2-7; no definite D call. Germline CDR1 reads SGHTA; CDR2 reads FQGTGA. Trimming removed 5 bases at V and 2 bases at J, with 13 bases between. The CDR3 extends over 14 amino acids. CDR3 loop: CASSRYMSPYEQYF. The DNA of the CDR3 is TGTGCCAGCAGCCGGTATATGTCCCCCTACGAGCAGTACTTC.

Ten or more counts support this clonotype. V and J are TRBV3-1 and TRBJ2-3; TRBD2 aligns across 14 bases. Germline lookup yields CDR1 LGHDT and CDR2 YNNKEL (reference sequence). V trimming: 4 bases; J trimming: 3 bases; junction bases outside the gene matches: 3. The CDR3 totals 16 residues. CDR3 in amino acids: CASSPGLAGGTDTQYF. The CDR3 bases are TGTGCCAGCAGCCCCGGACTAGCGGGAGGTACAGATACGCAGTATTTT.

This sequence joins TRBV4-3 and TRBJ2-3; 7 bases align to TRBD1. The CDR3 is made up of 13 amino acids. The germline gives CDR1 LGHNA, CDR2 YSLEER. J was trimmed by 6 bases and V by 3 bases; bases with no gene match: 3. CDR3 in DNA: TGCGCCAGCAGCCAGACCAGGGGGGATACGCAGTATTTT. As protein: CASSQTRGDTQYF.

In nucleotides, the CDR3 is TGCAGCGTTGACGCGGCGGGAGTGTACAATGAGCAGTTCTTC. It translates to CSVDAAGVYNEQFF. V is TRBV29-1 and J is TRBJ2-1; TRBD2 matches at 7 bases. V lost 3 bases and J lost 4; bases outside the gene matches: 6. The CDR3 runs to 14 residues. Germline loops: CDR1 SQVTM, CDR2 ANQGSEA.

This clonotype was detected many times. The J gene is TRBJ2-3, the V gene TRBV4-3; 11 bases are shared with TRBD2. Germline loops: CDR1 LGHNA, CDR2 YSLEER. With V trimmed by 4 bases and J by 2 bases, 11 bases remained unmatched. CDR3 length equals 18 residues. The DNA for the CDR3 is TGCGCCAGCAGCCTCGAACCGGGACTAGCGGACAACACAGATACGCAGTATTTT. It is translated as CASSLEPGLADNTDTQYF.

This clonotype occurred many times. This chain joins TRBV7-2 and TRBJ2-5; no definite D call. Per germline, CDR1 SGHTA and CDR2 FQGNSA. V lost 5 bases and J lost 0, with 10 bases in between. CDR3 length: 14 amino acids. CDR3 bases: TGTGCCAGCAGCCTCAAGGTCCACCAAGAGACCCAGTACTTC. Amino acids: CASSLKVHQETQYF.

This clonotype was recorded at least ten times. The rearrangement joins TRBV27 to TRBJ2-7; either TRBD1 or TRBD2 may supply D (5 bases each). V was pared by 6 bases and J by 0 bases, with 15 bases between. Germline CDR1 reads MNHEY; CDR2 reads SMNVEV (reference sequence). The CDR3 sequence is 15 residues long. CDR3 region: CASRWGKVGSYEQYF. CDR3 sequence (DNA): TGTGCCAGCAGATGGGGGAAGGTGGGCTCCTACGAGCAGTACTTC.

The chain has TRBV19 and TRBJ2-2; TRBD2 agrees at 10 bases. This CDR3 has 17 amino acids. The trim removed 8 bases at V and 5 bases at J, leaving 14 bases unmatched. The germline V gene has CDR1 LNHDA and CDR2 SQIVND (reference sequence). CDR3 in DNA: TGTGCCAGTCGAGGAGCGGGAGGGCCGGTACAGACCGGGGAGCTGTTTTTT. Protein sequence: CASRGAGGPVQTGELFF.

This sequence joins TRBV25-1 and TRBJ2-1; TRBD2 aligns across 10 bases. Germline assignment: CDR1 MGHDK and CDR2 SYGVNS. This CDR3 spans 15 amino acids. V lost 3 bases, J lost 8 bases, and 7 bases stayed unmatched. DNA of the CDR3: TGTGCCAGCAGTGATTTAACTAGCGGGAATTATGAGCAGTTCTTC. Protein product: CASSDLTSGNYEQFF.

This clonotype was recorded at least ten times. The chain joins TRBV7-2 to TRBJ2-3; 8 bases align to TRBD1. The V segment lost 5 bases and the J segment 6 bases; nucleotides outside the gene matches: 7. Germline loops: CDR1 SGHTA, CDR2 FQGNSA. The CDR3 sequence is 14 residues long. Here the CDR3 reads CASSRTGTGDTQYF. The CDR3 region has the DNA TGTGCCAGCAGCCGGACAGGGACAGGCGATACGCAGTATTTT.

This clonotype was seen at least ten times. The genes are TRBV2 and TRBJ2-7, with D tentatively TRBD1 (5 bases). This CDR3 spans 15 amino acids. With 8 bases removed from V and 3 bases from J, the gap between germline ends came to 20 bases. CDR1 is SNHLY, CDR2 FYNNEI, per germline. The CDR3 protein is CASRRAPGDSYEQYF. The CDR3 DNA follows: TGTGCCAGCCGCCGCGCCCCAGGAGACAGCTACGAGCAGTACTTC.

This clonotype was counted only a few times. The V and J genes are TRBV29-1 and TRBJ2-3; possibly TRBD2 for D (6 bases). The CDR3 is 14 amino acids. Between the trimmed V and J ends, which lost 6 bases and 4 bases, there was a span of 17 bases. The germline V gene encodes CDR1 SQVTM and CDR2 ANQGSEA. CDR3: CSVQGPSEADTQYF. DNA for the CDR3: TGCAGCGTCCAAGGCCCTAGCGAAGCAGATACGCAGTATTTT.

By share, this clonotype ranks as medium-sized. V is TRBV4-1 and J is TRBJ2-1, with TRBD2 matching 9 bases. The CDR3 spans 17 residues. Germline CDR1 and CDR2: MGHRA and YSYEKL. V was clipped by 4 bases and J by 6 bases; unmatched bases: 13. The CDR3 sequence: CASSRKTSGQLTNEQFF. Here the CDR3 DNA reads TGCGCCAGCAGCCGGAAGACTAGCGGTCAGCTAACCAATGAGCAGTTCTTC.

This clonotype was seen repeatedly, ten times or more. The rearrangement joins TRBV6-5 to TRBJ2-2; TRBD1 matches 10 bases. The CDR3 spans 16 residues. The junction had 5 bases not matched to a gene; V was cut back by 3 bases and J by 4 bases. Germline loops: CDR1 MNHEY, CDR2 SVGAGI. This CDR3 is CASSYRQGAPTGELFF. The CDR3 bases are TGTGCCAGCAGTTATAGACAGGGGGCGCCCACCGGGGAGCTGTTTTTT.